This TCR beta chain is drawn from a study of blood T cell repertoires in COVID-19. About the study: Samples representing acute and convalescent COVID-19 were sourced from the United States, Italy and Spain. PBMCs, B-cell-depleted T cells, or T cells provided the cDNA or gDNA that made up the material.

Authors' analysis steps: Reference gene primer amplification gave estimated nucleated cell counts. TCRdb keeps only in-frame clones here, not all; method: immunoSEQ multiplex PCR. The DNA was the basis for D and trimming; V, J and clone size are from that table. The table records roughly 140,000 clones, almost 85% of them present only once. The CDR3 totals 15 residues. V lost 2 bases, J lost 6 bases, and 7 bases stayed unmatched. Germline assignment: CDR1 SGHDT and CDR2 YYEEEE. Sequencing used peripheral blood. The clonotype originates from a man in his fifties or sixties with acute or convalescent COVID-19. This chain joins TRBV5-6 and TRBJ2-1; 8 bases agree with TRBD2. DNA for the CDR3: TGTGCCAGCAGCTTAGCGGGGGCCGGAACCAATGAGCAGTTCTTC. It specifies CASSLAGAGTNEQFF.